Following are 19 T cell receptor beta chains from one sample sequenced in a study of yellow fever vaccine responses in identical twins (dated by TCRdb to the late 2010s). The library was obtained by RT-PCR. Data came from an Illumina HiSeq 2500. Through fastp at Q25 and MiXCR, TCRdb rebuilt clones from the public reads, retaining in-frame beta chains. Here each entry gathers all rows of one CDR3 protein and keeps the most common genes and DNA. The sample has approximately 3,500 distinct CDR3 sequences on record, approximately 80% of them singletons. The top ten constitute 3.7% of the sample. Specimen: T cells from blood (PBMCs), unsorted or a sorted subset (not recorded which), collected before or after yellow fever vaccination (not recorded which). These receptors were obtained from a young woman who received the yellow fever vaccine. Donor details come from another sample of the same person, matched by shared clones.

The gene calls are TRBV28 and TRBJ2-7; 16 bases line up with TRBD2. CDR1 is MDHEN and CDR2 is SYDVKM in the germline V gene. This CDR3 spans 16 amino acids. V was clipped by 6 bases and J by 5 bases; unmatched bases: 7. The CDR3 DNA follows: TGTGCCAGCAGAAAACCGGGGACTAGCGGGAGGGACGAGCAGTACTTC. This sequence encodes CASRKPGTSGRDEQYF.

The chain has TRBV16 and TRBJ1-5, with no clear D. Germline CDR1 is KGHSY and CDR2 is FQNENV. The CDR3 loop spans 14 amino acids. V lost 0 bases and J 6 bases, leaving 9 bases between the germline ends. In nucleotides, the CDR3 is TGTGCCAGCAGCCAATCGCAGGAGGGTCAGCCCCAGCATTTT. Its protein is CASSQSQEGQPQHF.

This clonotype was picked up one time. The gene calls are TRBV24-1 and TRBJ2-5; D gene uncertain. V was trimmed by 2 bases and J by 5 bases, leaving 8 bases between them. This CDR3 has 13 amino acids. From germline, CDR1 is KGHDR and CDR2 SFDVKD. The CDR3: CATSDYGVETQYF. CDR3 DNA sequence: TGTGCCACCAGTGATTATGGGGTGGAGACCCAGTACTTC.

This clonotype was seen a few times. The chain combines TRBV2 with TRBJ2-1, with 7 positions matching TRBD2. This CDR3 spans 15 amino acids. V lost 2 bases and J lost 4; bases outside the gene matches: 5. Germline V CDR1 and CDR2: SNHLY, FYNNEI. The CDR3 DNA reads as TGTGCCAGCAGTGAAATGCCTAGCGGATACAATGAGCAGTTCTTC. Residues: CASSEMPSGYNEQFF.

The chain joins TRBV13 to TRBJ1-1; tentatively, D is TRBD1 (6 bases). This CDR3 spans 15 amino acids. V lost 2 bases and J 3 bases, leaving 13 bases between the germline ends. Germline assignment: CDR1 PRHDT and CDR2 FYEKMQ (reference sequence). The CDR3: CASSLRGAADTEAFF. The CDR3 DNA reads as TGTGCCAGCAGCTTACGGGGGGCGGCGGACACTGAAGCTTTCTTT.

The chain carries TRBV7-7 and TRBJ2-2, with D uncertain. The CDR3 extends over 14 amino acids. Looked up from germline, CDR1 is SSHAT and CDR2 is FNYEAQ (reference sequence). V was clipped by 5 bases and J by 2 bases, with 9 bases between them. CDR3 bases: TGTGCCAGCAGCACGGGCCCCAACACCGGGGAGCTGTTTTTT. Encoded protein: CASSTGPNTGELFF.

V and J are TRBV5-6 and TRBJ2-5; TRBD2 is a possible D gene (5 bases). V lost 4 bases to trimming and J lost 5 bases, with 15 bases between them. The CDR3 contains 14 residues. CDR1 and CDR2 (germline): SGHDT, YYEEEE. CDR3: CASSRASGRETQYF. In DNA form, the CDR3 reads TGTGCCAGCAGCCGCGCCAGCGGTAGGGAGACCCAGTACTTC.

Written as DNA, the CDR3 is TGTGCCAGCAGTTTGATGGGCAGGGGGTGGACTGAAGCTTTCTTT. It encodes CASSLMGRGWTEAFF. The rearrangement joins TRBV12-3 or TRBV12-4 to TRBJ1-1; 7 bases line up with TRBD1. The CDR3 runs to 15 residues. V lost 3 bases to trimming and J lost 5 bases; unmatched junction nucleotides: 9.

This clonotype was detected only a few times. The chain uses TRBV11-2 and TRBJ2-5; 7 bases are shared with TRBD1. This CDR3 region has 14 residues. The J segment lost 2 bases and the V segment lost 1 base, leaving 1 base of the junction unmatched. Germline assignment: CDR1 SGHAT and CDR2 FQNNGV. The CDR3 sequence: CASSLGDRQETQYF. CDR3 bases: TGTGCCAGCAGCTTAGGGGACAGACAAGAGACCCAGTACTTC.

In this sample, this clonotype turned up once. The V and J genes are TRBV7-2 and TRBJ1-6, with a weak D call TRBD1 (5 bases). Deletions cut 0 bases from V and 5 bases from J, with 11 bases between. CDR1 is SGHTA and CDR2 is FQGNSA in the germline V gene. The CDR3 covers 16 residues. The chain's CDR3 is CASSLALAGNNSPLHF. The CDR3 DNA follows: TGTGCCAGCAGCTTAGCGTTGGCAGGGAATAATTCACCCCTCCACTTT.

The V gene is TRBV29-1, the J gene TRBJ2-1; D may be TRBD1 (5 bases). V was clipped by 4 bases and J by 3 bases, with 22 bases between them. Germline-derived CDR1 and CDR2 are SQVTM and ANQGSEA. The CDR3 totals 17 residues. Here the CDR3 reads CSVVSFDGAKIYNEQFF. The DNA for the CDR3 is TGCAGCGTTGTCAGTTTCGATGGGGCGAAAATCTACAATGAGCAGTTCTTC.

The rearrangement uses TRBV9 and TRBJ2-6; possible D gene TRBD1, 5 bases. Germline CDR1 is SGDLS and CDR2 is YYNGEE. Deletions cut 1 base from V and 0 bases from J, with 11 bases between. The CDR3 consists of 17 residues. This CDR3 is CASSVQGSHSGANVLTF. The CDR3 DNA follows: TGTGCCAGCAGCGTACAGGGTTCCCACTCTGGGGCCAACGTCCTGACTTTC.

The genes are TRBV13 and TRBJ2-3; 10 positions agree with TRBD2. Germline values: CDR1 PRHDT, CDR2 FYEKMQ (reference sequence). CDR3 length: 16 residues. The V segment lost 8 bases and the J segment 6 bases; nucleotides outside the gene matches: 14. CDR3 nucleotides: TGTGCCAGCCTCCCTATGAGCGGGGGGGGTACGGATACGCAGTATTTT. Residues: CASLPMSGGGTDTQYF. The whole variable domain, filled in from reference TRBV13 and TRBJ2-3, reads AAGVIQSPRHLIKEKRETATLKCYPIPRHDTVYWYQQGPGQDPQFLISFYEKMQSDKGSIPDRFSAQQFSDYHSELNMSSLELGDSALYFCASLPMSGGGTDTQYFGPGTRLTVL.

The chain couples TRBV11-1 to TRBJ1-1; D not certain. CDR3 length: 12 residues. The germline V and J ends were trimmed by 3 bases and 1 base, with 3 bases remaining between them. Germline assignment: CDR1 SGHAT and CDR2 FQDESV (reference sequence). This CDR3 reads CASSFQNTEAFF. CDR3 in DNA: TGTGCCAGCAGCTTTCAGAACACTGAAGCTTTCTTT.

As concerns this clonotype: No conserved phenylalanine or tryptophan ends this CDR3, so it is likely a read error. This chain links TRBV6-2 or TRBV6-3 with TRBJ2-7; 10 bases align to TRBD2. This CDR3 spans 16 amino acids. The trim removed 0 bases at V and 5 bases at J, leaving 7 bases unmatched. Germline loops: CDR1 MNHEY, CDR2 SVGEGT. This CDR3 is CASSYSHPGLANEQYS. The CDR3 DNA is TGTGCCAGCAGTTACTCCCATCCGGGACTAGCGAACGAGCAGTACTCC.

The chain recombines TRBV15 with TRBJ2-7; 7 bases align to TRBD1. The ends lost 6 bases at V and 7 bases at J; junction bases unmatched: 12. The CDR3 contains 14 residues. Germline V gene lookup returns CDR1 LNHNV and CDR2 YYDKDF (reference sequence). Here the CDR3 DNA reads TGTGCCACCAGTCACACACAGGGGAATGCGGAGCAGTACTTC. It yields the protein CATSHTQGNAEQYF.

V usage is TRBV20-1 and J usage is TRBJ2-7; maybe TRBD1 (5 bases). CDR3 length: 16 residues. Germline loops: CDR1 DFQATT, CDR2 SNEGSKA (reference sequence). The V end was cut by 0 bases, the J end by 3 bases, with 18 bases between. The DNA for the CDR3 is TGCAGTGCTAGAGATCAATGGGTGGGGCTCGACTACGAGCAGTACTTC. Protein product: CSARDQWVGLDYEQYF.

The CDR3 bases are TGTGCCAGCAGCAAAGTACTGGAGACCCAGTACTTC. It translates to CASSKVLETQYF. The V and J genes are TRBV21-1 and TRBJ2-5. TRBV21-1 is marked as a pseudogene. The CDR3 runs 12 residues.

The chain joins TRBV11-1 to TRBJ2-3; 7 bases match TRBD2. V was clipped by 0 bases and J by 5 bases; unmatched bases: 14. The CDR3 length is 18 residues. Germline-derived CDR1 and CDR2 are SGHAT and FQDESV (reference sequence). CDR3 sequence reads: CASSLAVDASRGGDTQYF. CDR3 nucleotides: TGTGCCAGCAGCTTAGCGGTGGACGCCTCTCGCGGGGGAGATACGCAGTATTTT. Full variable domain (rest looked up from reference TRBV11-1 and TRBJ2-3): EAEVAQSPRYKITEKSQAVAFWCDPISGHATLYWYRQILGQGPELLVQFQDESVVDDSQLPKDRFSAERLKGVDSTLKIQPAELGDSAMYLCASSLAVDASRGGDTQYFGPGTRLTVL.